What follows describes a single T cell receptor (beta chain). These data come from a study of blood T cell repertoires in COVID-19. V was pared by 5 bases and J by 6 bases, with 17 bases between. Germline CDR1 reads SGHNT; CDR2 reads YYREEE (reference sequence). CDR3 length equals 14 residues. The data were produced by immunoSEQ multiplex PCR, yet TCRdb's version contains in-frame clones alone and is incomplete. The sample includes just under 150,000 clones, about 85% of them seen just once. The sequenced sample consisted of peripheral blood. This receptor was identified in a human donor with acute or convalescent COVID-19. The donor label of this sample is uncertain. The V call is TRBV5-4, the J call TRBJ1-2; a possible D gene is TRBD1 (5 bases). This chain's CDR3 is CASRPFQGTDGYTF. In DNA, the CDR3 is TGTGCCAGCAGACCTTTTCAGGGAACTGATGGCTACACCTTC.